Listed here are 32 T cell receptor beta chains from one sample, sequenced in a study of shared clonotypes between healthy human individuals. Data came from immunoSEQ multiplex PCR; TCRdb stores just in-frame clones and leaves some out. Here the sample spans 2 million to 2.5 million clones, over 90% being singletons. Sequencing was carried out using naive CD4+ T cells from PBMCs. Subset here: CD45RA+ positively selected. Receptors originate from a man aged 18-30 years in good health. Some clones in this sample may be carry-over from other donors' samples.

V usage is TRBV18 and J usage is TRBJ2-7; D gene uncertain. The V gene lost 0 bases and the J gene lost 10 bases, with 19 bases spanning the gap. Germline CDR1 KGHSH, CDR2 LQKENI. This CDR3 is 15 amino acids long. This CDR3 reads CASSPPSVSASEQYF. The CDR3 DNA is TGTGCCAGCTCACCACCGAGTGTCTCCGCTAGTGAACAGTACTTC. The entire variable domain, with the rest obtained from reference TRBV18 and TRBJ2-7, is as follows: NAGVMQNPRHLVRRRGQEARLRCSPMKGHSHVYWYRQLPEEGLKFMVYLQKENIIDESGMPKERFSAEFPKEGPSILRIQQVVRGDSAAYFCASSPPSVSASEQYFGPGTRLTVT.

The V and J genes are TRBV7-6 and TRBJ2-5, with 15 bases aligning to TRBD2. V lost 5 bases, J lost 5 bases, and 9 bases stayed unmatched. CDR3 length equals 17 residues. Germline lookup yields CDR1 SGHVS and CDR2 FNYEAQ. The CDR3 is CASSPRTSGRAGETQYF. CDR3 DNA sequence: TGTGCCAGCAGCCCCCGGACTAGCGGGAGGGCCGGGGAGACCCAGTACTTC. The full variable domain, its missing parts supplied by reference TRBV7-6 and TRBJ2-5, is GAGVSQSPRYKVTKRGQDVALRCDPISGHVSLYWYRQALGQGPEFLTYFNYEAQQDKSGLPNDRFSAERPEGSISTLTIQRTEQRDSAMYRCASSPRTSGRAGETQYFGPGTRLLVL.

Points on this clone: In the same sample, other DNA sequences code for this CDR3. The genes are TRBV4-1 and TRBJ2-5, with TRBD2 matching 11 bases. The CDR3 is 16 amino acids. Germline V CDR1 and CDR2: MGHRA, YSYEKL. Trimming took 4 bases from V and 1 from J; bases not matched to a gene: 5. The CDR3: CASSRALAGGQETQYF. CDR3 DNA sequence: TGCGCCAGCAGCCGCGCCCTAGCGGGGGGCCAAGAGACCCAGTACTTC.

The chain recombines TRBV5-4 with TRBJ2-1, with a possible D match to TRBD2 (6 bases). The CDR3 totals 17 residues. Germline V gene data show CDR1 as SGHNT and CDR2 as YYREEE (reference sequence). V dropped 6 bases and J dropped 6 bases, with 25 bases sitting between them. The CDR3 DNA follows: TGTGCCAGCACCCTCAAGAGGTTTCCGGGGGAGATCAATGAGCAGTTCTTC. This encodes CASTLKRFPGEINEQFF.

The chain carries TRBV28 and TRBJ2-3; tentatively, D is TRBD2 (6 bases). Germline V gives CDR1 MDHEN, CDR2 SYDVKM. Trimming cost V 7 bases and J 2 bases, with 19 bases left between them. CDR3 size: 16 residues. CDR3 sequence: CASNEPLAGYTDTQYF. The CDR3 region has the DNA TGTGCCAGCAACGAACCCCTTGCGGGATACACAGATACGCAGTATTTT.

The chain recombines TRBV18 with TRBJ2-2; TRBD2 matches at 9 bases. The CDR3 is 16 residues long. V was clipped by 6 bases and J by 1 base; unmatched bases: 6. CDR1 is KGHSH, CDR2 LQKENI, per germline. CDR3 region: CASSRLAEKNTGELFF. In DNA, the CDR3 is TGTGCCAGCTCCCGACTAGCGGAGAAGAACACCGGGGAGCTGTTTTTT.

The rearrangement uses TRBV6-1 and TRBJ1-2, with D perhaps matching TRBD1 (5 bases). This CDR3 spans 15 amino acids. The germline V gene encodes CDR1 MNHNS and CDR2 SASEGT. The V end lost 4 bases, the J end lost 6 bases, and 18 bases lay between the germline ends. DNA for the CDR3: TGTGCCAGCAGTGGGGCGGAGGGGATTCGGGATGGCTACACCTTC. It translates to CASSGAEGIRDGYTF.

The chain uses TRBV28 and TRBJ1-5; maybe TRBD1 (6 bases). Trimming stripped 1 base from V and 1 base from J, with 20 bases between. Germline V CDR1 and CDR2: MDHEN, SYDVKM. This CDR3 is 19 amino acids long. CDR3 protein: CASSLFSLQGYGSNQPQHF. CDR3 nucleotides: TGTGCCAGCAGTTTATTTTCGCTACAGGGTTATGGGAGCAATCAGCCCCAGCATTTT.

The J gene is TRBJ1-4, the V gene TRBV5-5; 7 bases line up with TRBD1. Trimming took 4 bases from V and 0 from J; bases not matched to a gene: 6. CDR3 length: 16 amino acids. The germline V gene has CDR1 SGHKS and CDR2 YYEKEE (reference sequence). The CDR3 here is CASSPTGLPTNEKLFF. CDR3 DNA: TGTGCCAGCAGCCCGACAGGGCTCCCAACTAATGAAAAACTGTTTTTT. The entire variable domain, with the rest obtained from reference TRBV5-5 and TRBJ1-4, is as follows: DAGVTQSPTHLIKTRGQQVTLRCSPISGHKSVSWYQQVLGQGPQFIFQYYEKEERGRGNFPDRFSARQFPNYSSELNVNALLLGDSALYLCASSPTGLPTNEKLFFGSGTQLSVL.

This clone occurred once. The identical CDR3 is also encoded by other nucleotide sequences in the sample. This chain joins TRBV18 and TRBJ2-3; the D gene is possibly TRBD2 (6 bases). Germline V gene sequence: CDR1 KGHSH, CDR2 LQKENI. Trimming removed 0 bases at V and 6 bases at J, with 10 bases between. CDR3 length: 14 residues. The CDR3 is CASSPPGGSDTQYF. The CDR3, as DNA: TGTGCCAGCTCACCACCGGGAGGTAGCGATACGCAGTATTTT. The full variable domain, rest sourced from reference TRBV18 and TRBJ2-3, is NAGVMQNPRHLVRRRGQEARLRCSPMKGHSHVYWYRQLPEEGLKFMVYLQKENIIDESGMPKERFSAEFPKEGPSILRIQQVVRGDSAAYFCASSPPGGSDTQYFGPGTRLTVL.

The chain uses TRBV7-9 and TRBJ2-6; D is undetermined. V lost 6 bases to trimming and J lost 0 bases, with 6 bases between them. This CDR3 is 14 amino acids long. Germline CDR1 is SEHNR and CDR2 is FQNEAQ (reference sequence). CDR3 loop: CASSQYSGANVLTF. The CDR3 DNA is TGTGCCAGCAGTCAATACTCTGGGGCCAACGTCCTGACTTTC.

Here the CDR3 reads CASSLATSGRSGQYF. In DNA, the CDR3 is TGTGCCAGCAGCTTAGCGACTAGCGGGAGGAGTGGGCAGTACTTC. The chain recombines TRBV7-8 with TRBJ2-7; 13 bases are shared with TRBD2. Germline CDR1 and CDR2: SGHVS and FQNEAQ. The CDR3 loop spans 15 amino acids. V dropped 0 bases and J dropped 9; count of bases not matched to a gene: 5.

This rearrangement joins TRBV9 to TRBJ2-2; TRBD2 is a possible D gene (5 bases). Trimming pared 3 bases from V and 3 bases from J, leaving 9 bases between. Germline values: CDR1 SGDLS, CDR2 YYNGEE. The CDR3 sequence is 14 residues long. The CDR3 DNA reads TGTGCCAGCAGCGCCTCGGGGTACACCGGGGAGCTGTTTTTT. Protein sequence: CASSASGYTGELFF.

The rearrangement joins TRBV5-1 to TRBJ1-1; TRBD1 aligns across 7 bases. With 4 bases clipped from V and 0 bases from J, the junction kept 6 bases outside the gene matches. The CDR3 runs 15 residues. The germline V gene has CDR1 SGHRS and CDR2 YFSETQ. The chain's CDR3 is CASSPGTAMNTEAFF. The DNA for the CDR3 is TGCGCCAGCAGCCCCGGGACAGCTATGAACACTGAAGCTTTCTTT.

The rearrangement joins TRBV9 to TRBJ1-4; 10 bases are a match to TRBD1. This CDR3 spans 15 amino acids. Germline CDR1 SGDLS, CDR2 YYNGEE. V shed 3 bases and J 8 bases; nucleotides not matched to a gene: 7. CDR3 DNA sequence: TGTGCCAGCAGCGCTCGACAGGGGGCGGAAGAAAAACTGTTTTTT. Translating gives CASSARQGAEEKLFF.

As concerns this clone: This specimen includes other DNA sequences encoding the same CDR3. The V and J genes are TRBV6-1 and TRBJ2-7; D unclear. V gave up 2 bases and J gave up 1 base, with 12 bases separating them. The CDR3 extends over 15 amino acids. CDR1 and CDR2 (germline): MNHNS, SASEGT. CDR3 loop: CASSESKFFSYEQYF. The CDR3 nucleotides are TGTGCCAGCAGTGAATCGAAGTTCTTTTCCTACGAGCAGTACTTC.

This chain links TRBV5-1 with TRBJ1-1; D not resolved. Germline V lookup: CDR1 SGHRS, CDR2 YFSETQ. Trimming left V 0 bases short and J 1 base short, with 10 bases between. This CDR3 has 15 residues. The CDR3 loop reads CASSLGWQRNTEAFF. Written as DNA, the CDR3 is TGCGCCAGCAGCTTGGGATGGCAGAGGAACACTGAAGCTTTCTTT.

V and J are TRBV7-9 and TRBJ1-3; D remains ambiguous. The CDR3 runs 16 residues. Germline V gene data show CDR1 as SEHNR and CDR2 as FQNEAQ (reference sequence). Between the trimmed V and J ends, which lost 1 base and 0 bases, there was a span of 10 bases. The CDR3 sequence is CASSLDDTYSGNTIYF. Here the CDR3 DNA reads TGTGCCAGCAGCTTAGATGACACATACTCTGGAAACACCATATATTTT. Looking up the rest from reference TRBV7-9 and TRBJ1-3 gives the full variable domain: DTGVSQNPRHKITKRGQNVTFRCDPISEHNRLYWYRQTLGQGPEFLTYFQNEAQLEKSRLLSDRFSAERPKGSFSTLEIQRTEQGDSAMYLCASSLDDTYSGNTIYFGEGSWLTVV.

The chain recombines TRBV9 with TRBJ1-5; D uncertain. CDR1 SGDLS and CDR2 YYNGEE come from the germline V gene. This CDR3 has 16 amino acids. Trimming took 4 bases from V and 3 from J, leaving 17 bases between them. CDR3 DNA sequence: TGTGCCAGCAGCCCTCAGGCCGGAGGAGTCAATCAGCCCCAGCATTTT. This encodes CASSPQAGGVNQPQHF.

The rearrangement uses TRBV20-1 and TRBJ1-2; D is ambiguous. CDR1 DFQATT and CDR2 SNEGSKA come from the germline V gene (reference sequence). Deletions cut 1 base from V and 10 bases from J, with 10 bases between. There are 11 residues in the CDR3. The CDR3 protein is CSARGDPDYTF. CDR3 sequence (DNA): TGCAGTGCTAGAGGAGATCCTGACTACACCTTC.

The rearrangement joins TRBV28 to TRBJ2-3, with a possible D match to TRBD2 (6 bases). V was cut by 7 bases and J by 1 base, with 15 bases left in between. The CDR3 spans 15 residues. The germline CDR1 and CDR2 sequences are MDHEN and SYDVKM. The CDR3 sequence: CASTQGGVGTDTQYF. The CDR3 DNA reads as TGTGCCAGCACTCAGGGCGGGGTTGGCACAGATACGCAGTATTTT.

The chain links TRBV5-6 to TRBJ2-7; TRBD1 matches 7 bases. V gave up 2 bases and J gave up 3 bases; unmatched junction bases: 5. Germline V lookup: CDR1 SGHDT, CDR2 YYEEEE. This CDR3 is built from 14 residues. Here the CDR3 reads CASSFRAGGYEQYF. The CDR3, as DNA: TGTGCCAGCAGCTTCCGGGCAGGGGGCTACGAGCAGTACTTC.

The chain has TRBV7-9 and TRBJ2-5, with 11 bases that match TRBD1. The CDR3 length is 14 residues. Germline CDR1 and CDR2: SEHNR and FQNEAQ (reference sequence). J lost 4 bases, V lost 5 bases, and 3 bases had no gene match. The CDR3 region is CASSIGTGGETQYF. CDR3 DNA sequence: TGTGCCAGCAGCATAGGGACAGGGGGAGAGACCCAGTACTTC.

The J gene is TRBJ1-4, the V gene TRBV18; no firm D call. V was trimmed by 2 bases and J by 8 bases, leaving 9 bases between them. Germline loops: CDR1 KGHSH, CDR2 LQKENI. The CDR3 is 13 residues long. CDR3 DNA sequence: TGTGCCAGCTCACCAACGGGCGCGGAAAAACTGTTTTTT. Its translation is CASSPTGAEKLFF.

The chain recombines TRBV7-3 with TRBJ2-2; D remains ambiguous. V lost 5 bases to trimming and J lost 3 bases, with 7 bases between them. CDR3 length: 13 residues. Germline V CDR1 and CDR2: SGHTA, FQGTGA. This chain's CDR3 is CASSHVDTGELFF. CDR3 DNA sequence: TGTGCCAGCAGCCACGTAGACACCGGGGAGCTGTTTTTT.

The CDR3 loop is CASSFRAGPYGYTF. The CDR3 DNA is TGTGCCAGCAGTTTCCGCGCAGGCCCCTATGGCTACACCTTC. This chain joins TRBV28 and TRBJ1-2; no clear D. The ends were cut back, 3 bases at V and 4 bases at J, with 12 bases in the middle. Germline values: CDR1 MDHEN, CDR2 SYDVKM. The length of the CDR3 is 14 residues.

The V gene is TRBV27, the J gene TRBJ2-7; D gene uncertain. The germline V gene has CDR1 MNHEY and CDR2 SMNVEV (reference sequence). This CDR3 region has 17 residues. The germline V and J ends were trimmed by 0 bases and 3 bases, with 18 bases remaining between them. The CDR3 DNA reads TGTGCCAGCAGTTTATCAGTATATCCCGTCGCCCACTACGAGCAGTACTTC. It yields the protein CASSLSVYPVAHYEQYF.

The chain joins TRBV7-3 to TRBJ2-2; 7 bases map to TRBD1. The CDR3 is made up of 14 amino acids. J gave up 6 bases and V 3 bases, and 4 bases lay outside the gene matches. In germline, CDR1 is SGHTA, CDR2 FQGTGA. CDR3 DNA sequence: TGTGCCAGCAGCTTGACAGGGATCGCCGGGGAGCTGTTTTTT. Encoded protein: CASSLTGIAGELFF.

This chain links TRBV30 with TRBJ1-2; possibly TRBD1 for D (6 bases). This CDR3 has 11 amino acids. Germline-derived CDR1 and CDR2 are GTSNPN and SVGIG (reference sequence). V lost 5 bases and J 3 bases, leaving 7 bases between the germline ends. The CDR3 loop is CAWQGYYGYTF. CDR3 sequence (DNA): TGTGCCTGGCAGGGGTACTATGGCTACACCTTC.

The chain employs TRBV19 and TRBJ2-3; 8 nucleotides line up with TRBD2. V lost 5 bases to trimming and J lost 3 bases; unmatched junction nucleotides: 7. Looked up from germline, CDR1 is LNHDA and CDR2 is SQIVND (reference sequence). The CDR3 sequence is 15 residues long. The CDR3 loop is CASSSRAGGTDTQYF. DNA for the CDR3: TGTGCCAGTAGTTCGCGGGCGGGAGGTACAGATACGCAGTATTTT.

This sequence joins TRBV9 and TRBJ2-5, with TRBD2 identical over 11 bases. Germline V gene data show CDR1 as SGDLS and CDR2 as YYNGEE. The CDR3 is made up of 18 amino acids. Unmatched junction bases numbered 8, after V lost 0 bases and J lost 1 base. The CDR3 reads CASSVATSGGPIQETQYF. In DNA, the CDR3 is TGTGCCAGCAGCGTAGCTACTAGCGGGGGACCTATCCAAGAGACCCAGTACTTC.

CDR3 amino acids: CASSPPRGGNTIYF. For the CDR3, the DNA is TGTGCCAGCAGCCCTCCCCGGGGAGGAAACACCATATATTTT. The chain couples TRBV9 to TRBJ1-3, with unresolved D. This CDR3 region has 14 residues. V lost 4 bases, J lost 4 bases, and 12 bases lay in between. Looked up from germline, CDR1 is SGDLS and CDR2 is YYNGEE.